The sequence of this TCR beta chain was determined in a study of cytomegalovirus exposure and HLA in healthy donors. Study results and caveats: As a later analysis revealed, the rate of TCR association differed by HLA locus, with DRB1 most and HLA-C fewest. The HLA-A and HLA-B alleles of most subjects were reportedly predicted accurately from TCR beta sequences.

The V gene end was trimmed by 5 bases and the J gene end by 6 bases; junction bases not matched to a gene: 8. This CDR3 comprises 15 residues. Germline loops: CDR1 KGHSH, CDR2 LQKENI. With regard to this clone: Its specificity is unknown.

The PCR employed 60 Vbeta primers together with 13 Jbeta primers. TCRdb keeps only in-frame clones here, not all; method: immunoSEQ multiplex PCR. This sample has roughly 180,000 clones; 80% to 90% occur once, and the top ten carry almost 9.5%. The chain has TRBV18 and TRBJ2-2, with TRBD2 matching over 8 bases. The clonotype comes from a man aged 18 to 30 in good health and CMV-seropositive. Sequencing used PBMCs. CDR3 region: CASSAPGLGAGELFF. In DNA form, the CDR3 reads TGTGCCAGCTCAGCCCCGGGACTAGGGGCCGGGGAGCTGTTTTTT. The variable domain in full, with the rest retrieved from reference TRBV18 and TRBJ2-2, is NAGVMQNPRHLVRRRGQEARLRCSPMKGHSHVYWYRQLPEEGLKFMVYLQKENIIDESGMPKERFSAEFPKEGPSILRIQQVVRGDSAAYFCASSAPGLGAGELFFGEGSRLTVL.